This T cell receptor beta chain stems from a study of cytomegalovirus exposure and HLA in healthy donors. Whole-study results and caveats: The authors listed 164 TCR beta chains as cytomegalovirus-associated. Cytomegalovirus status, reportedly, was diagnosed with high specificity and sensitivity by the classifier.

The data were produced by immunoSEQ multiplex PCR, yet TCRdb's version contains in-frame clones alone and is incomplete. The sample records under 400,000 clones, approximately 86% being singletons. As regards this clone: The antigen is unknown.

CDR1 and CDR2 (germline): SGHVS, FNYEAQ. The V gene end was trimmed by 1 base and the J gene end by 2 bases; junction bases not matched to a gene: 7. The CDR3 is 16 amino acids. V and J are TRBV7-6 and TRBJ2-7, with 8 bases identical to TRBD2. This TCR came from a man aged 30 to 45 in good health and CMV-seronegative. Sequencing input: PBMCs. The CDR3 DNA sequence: TGTGCCAGCAGCTTAGTGAGCGGGGGCCGTACCTACGAGCAGTACTTC. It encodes CASSLVSGGRTYEQYF.